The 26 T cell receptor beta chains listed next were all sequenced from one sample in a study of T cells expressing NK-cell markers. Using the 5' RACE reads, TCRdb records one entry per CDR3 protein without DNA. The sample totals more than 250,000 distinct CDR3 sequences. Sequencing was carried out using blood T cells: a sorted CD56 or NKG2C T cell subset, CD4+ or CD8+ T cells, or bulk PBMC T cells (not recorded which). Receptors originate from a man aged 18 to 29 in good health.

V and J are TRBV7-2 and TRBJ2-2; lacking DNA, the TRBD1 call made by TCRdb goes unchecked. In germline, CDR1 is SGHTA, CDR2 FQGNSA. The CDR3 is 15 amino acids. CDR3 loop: CASSHIRGYTGELFF. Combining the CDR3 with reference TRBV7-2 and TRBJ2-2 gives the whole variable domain GAGVSQSPSNKVTEKGKDVELRCDPISGHTALYWYRQSLGQGLEFLIYFQGNSAPDKSGLPSDRFSAERTGGSVSTLTIQRTQQEDSAVYLCASSHIRGYTGELFFGEGSRLTVL.

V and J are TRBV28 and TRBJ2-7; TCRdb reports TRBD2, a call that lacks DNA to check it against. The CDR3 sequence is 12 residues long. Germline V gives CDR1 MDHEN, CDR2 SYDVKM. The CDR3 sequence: CASGTLLPEQYF.

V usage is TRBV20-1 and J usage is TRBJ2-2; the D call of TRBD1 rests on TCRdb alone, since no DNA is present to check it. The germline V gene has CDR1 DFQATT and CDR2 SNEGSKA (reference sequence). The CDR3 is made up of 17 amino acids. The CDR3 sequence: CSARNPQGGANTGELFF.

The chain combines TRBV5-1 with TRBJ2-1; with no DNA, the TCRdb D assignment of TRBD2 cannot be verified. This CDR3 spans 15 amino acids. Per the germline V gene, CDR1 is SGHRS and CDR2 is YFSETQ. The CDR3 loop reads CASRITSGGYNEQFF. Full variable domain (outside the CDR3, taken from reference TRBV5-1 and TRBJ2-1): KAGVTQTPRYLIKTRGQQVTLSCSPISGHRSVSWYQQTPGQGLQFLFEYFSETQRNKGNFPGRFSGRQFSNSRSEMNVSTLELGDSALYLCASRITSGGYNEQFFGPGTRLTVL.

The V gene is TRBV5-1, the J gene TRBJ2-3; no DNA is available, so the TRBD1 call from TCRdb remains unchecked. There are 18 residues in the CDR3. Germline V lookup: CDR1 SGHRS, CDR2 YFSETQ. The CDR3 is CASSLFRTEPYSTDTQYF.

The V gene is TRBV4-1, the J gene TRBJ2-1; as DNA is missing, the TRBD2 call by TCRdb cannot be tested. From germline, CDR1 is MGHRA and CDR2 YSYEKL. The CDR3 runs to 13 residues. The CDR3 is CASSHPNRPEQFF.

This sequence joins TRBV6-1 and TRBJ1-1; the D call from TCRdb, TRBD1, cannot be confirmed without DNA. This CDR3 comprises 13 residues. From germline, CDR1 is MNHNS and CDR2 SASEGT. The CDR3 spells CASRGTGGGLAFF.

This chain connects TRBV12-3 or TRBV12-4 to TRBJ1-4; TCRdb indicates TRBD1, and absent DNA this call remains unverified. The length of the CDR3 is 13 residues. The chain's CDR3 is CASSTTGEGKLFF.

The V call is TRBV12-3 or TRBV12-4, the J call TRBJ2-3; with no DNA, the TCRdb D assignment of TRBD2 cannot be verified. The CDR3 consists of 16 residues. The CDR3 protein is CASSFPRRENADTQYF.

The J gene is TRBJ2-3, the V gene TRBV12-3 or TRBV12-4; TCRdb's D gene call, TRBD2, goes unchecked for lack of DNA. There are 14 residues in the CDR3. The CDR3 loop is CASNAGVVGVTQYF.

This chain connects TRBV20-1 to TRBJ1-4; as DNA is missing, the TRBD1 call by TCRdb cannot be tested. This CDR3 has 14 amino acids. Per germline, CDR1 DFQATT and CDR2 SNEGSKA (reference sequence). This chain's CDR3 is CSARVPGVGEKLFF.

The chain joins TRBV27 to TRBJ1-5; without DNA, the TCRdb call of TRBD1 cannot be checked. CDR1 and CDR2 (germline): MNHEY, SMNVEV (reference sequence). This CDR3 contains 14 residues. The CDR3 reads CASSAFRGNQPQHF.

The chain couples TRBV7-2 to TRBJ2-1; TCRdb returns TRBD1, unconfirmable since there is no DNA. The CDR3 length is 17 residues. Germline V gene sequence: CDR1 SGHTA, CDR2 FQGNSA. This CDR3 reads CASSWTTGGFQGNEQFF. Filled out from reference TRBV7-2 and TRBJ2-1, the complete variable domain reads GAGVSQSPSNKVTEKGKDVELRCDPISGHTALYWYRQSLGQGLEFLIYFQGNSAPDKSGLPSDRFSAERTGGSVSTLTIQRTQQEDSAVYLCASSWTTGGFQGNEQFFGPGTRLTVL.

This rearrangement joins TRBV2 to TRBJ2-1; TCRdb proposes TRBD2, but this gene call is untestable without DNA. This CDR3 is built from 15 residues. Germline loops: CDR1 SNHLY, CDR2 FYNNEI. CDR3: CASSELSGRGNEQFF.

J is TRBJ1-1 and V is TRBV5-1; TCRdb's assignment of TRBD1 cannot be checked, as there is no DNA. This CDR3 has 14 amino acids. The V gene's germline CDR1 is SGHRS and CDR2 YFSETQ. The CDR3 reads CASSLDRVIEGAFF.

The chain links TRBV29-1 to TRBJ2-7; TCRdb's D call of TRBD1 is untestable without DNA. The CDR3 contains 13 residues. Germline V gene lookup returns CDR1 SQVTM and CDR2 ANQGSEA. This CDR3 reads CNRDRPDSYEQYF.

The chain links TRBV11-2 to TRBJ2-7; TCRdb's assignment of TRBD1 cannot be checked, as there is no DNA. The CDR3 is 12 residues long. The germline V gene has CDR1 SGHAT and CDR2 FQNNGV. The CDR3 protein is CASSPGTYEQYF.

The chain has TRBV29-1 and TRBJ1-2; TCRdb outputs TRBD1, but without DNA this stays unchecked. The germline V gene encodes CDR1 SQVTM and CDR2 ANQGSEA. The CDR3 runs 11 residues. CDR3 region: CSGRTSLGYTF.

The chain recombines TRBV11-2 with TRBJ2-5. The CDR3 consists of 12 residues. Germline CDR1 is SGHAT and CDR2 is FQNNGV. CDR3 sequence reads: CASSGRTETQYF.

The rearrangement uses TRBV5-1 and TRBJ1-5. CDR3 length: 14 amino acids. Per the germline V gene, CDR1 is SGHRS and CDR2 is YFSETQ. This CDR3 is CASSLDSSNQPQHF.

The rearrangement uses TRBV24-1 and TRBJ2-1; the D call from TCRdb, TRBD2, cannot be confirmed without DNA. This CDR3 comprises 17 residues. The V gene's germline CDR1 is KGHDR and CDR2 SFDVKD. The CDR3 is CATRGRLGTQQHNEQFF.

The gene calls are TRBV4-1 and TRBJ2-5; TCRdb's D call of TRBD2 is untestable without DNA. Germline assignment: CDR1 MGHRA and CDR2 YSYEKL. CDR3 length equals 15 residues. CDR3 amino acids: CASSQDGLAGETQYF.

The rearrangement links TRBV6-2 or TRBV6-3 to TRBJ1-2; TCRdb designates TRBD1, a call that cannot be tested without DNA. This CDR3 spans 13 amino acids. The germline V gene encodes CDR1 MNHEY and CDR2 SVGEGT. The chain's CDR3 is CASRPTGYYGYTF.

The CDR3 region is CSAREDVQGSLHF. The rearrangement uses TRBV20-1 and TRBJ1-6; the TCRdb D gene call, TRBD1, has no DNA to confirm it. CDR1 and CDR2 (germline): DFQATT, SNEGSKA (reference sequence). CDR3 length: 13 residues.

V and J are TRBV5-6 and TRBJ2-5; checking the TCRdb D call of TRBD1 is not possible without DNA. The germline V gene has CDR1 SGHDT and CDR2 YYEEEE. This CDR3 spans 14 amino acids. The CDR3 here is CASSRTGEQETQYF.

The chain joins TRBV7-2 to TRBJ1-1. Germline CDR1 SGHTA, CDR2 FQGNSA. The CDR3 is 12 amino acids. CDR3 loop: CASSQYPRIAFF.